A selection of T cell receptor beta chains follows, all from one sample in a study of T-cell reconstitution after alpha-beta-depleted transplantation in children. TCRdb called the PCR reads again in MiXCR, with one record for every CDR3 protein. The data hold roughly 500,000 distinct CDR3 sequences, with 32% observed a single time. The material sequenced was PBMCs from the stem cell graft donor, taken from the stem cell graft. All receptors come from a human donor who donated a stem cell graft to a child with aplastic anemia. Both conserved end residues are part of each CDR3. The D gene is left open where the match is weak. Not every row has a clone size; where given, it reads once, few, many or a size class.

TRBV29-1,TRBJ2-5,.,15,TRBD2,CSVAALLAGGPTQYF,TGCAGCGTCGCCGCCCTTCTGGCGGGAGGGCCGACCCAGTACTTC
TRBV28,TRBJ2-7,few,15,TRBD1,CASSRWGDRDYEQYF,TGTGCCAGCAGTCGGTGGGGGGACAGGGACTACGAGCAGTACTTC
TRBV20-1,TRBJ2-3,once,17,TRBD2,CCARTAIAGGPGDTQYF,TGCTGTGCTAGAACGGCGATAGCGGGAGGGCCCGGAGATACGCAGTATTTT
TRBV3-1,TRBJ1-4,.,15,.,CASSPTTGQNEKLFF,TGTGCCAGCAGCCCGACGACAGGACAGAATGAAAAACTGTTTTTT
TRBV25-1,TRBJ2-3,few,14,.,CASSESMSHLEQYF,TGTGCCAGCAGTGAATCGATGTCCCATCTTGAGCAGTATTTT
TRBV6-5,TRBJ2-6,few,18,TRBD2,CASSFGAGDGTGANVLTF,TGTGCCAGCAGTTTTGGAGCGGGAGACGGGACTGGGGCCAACGTCCTGACTTTC
TRBV11-1,TRBJ1-1,few,12,.,CASSLANAEAFF,TGTGCCAGCAGCTTAGCGAATGCCGAAGCTTTCTTT
TRBV15,TRBJ2-2,once,14,.,CATTRRGNTGELFF,TGTGCCACCACTCGACGGGGGAACACCGGGGAGCTGTTTTTT
TRBV30,TRBJ2-1,.,11,.,CAWSWGNEQFF,TGTGCCTGGAGTTGGGGGAATGAGCAGTTCTTC
TRBV7-6,TRBJ1-2,.,16,TRBD1,CASSASGQGFMKGYTF,TGTGCCAGCAGCGCCTCGGGACAGGGGTTTATGAAGGGCTACACCTTC
TRBV27,TRBJ2-7,.,16,.,CASSLRVKGTTGEQYF,TGTGCCAGCAGTTTAAGGGTGAAGGGAACGACGGGCGAGCAGTACTTC
TRBV24-1,TRBJ1-1,few,12,.,CATQGVGTEAFF,TGTGCCACCCAGGGAGTTGGCACTGAAGCTTTCTTT
TRBV5-1,TRBJ2-1,.,16,.,CASSLAIGAQYNEQFF,TGCGCCAGCAGCTTGGCTATCGGGGCTCAGTACAATGAGCAGTTCTTC
TRBV15,TRBJ1-1,.,13,.,CATSRKAYTEAFF,TGTGCCACCAGCAGAAAGGCCTACACTGAAGCTTTCTTT
TRBV24-1,TRBJ2-1,.,15,.,CATSDLTGAQSEQFF,TGTGCCACCAGTGATTTGACGGGGGCGCAGTCTGAGCAGTTCTTC
TRBV12-5,TRBJ1-1,few,12,.,CASGRGGTEAFF,TGTGCTAGTGGAAGAGGGGGAACTGAAGCTTTCTTT
TRBV5-1,TRBJ2-2,.,16,.,CASSYIQGPNTGELFF,TGCGCCAGCAGCTATATTCAGGGCCCGAACACCGGGGAGCTGTTTTTT
TRBV6-1,TRBJ2-3,.,15,TRBD1,CASSQDRGRTDTQYF,TGTGCCAGCAGTCAAGACAGGGGGCGCACAGATACGCAGTATTTT
TRBV29-1,TRBJ2-3,.,12,.,CSVPASTDTQYF,TGCAGCGTTCCTGCTAGCACAGATACGCAGTATTTT
TRBV28,TRBJ2-1,.,14,TRBD2,CASRRLAGNNEQFF,TGTGCCAGCAGAAGGCTAGCGGGAAACAATGAGCAGTTCTTC
TRBV30,TRBJ2-1,.,14,.,CAWRRLQGFNEQFF,TGTGCCTGGAGAAGGTTGCAGGGCTTCAATGAGCAGTTCTTC
TRBV20-1,TRBJ1-5,.,15,TRBD1,CSARDRGFFSQPQHF,TGCAGTGCAAGGGACAGGGGATTCTTTAGTCAGCCCCAGCATTTT
TRBV7-2,TRBJ2-1,many,14,.,CASSLAPTYNEQFF,TGTGCCAGCAGCTTAGCGCCCACCTACAATGAGCAGTTCTTC
TRBV20-1,TRBJ2-7,.,14,TRBD1,CSARVGQGPYEQYF,TGCAGTGCTAGGGTGGGACAGGGACCCTACGAGCAGTACTTC
TRBV29-1,TRBJ1-5,few,13,.,CSVGGNARTPQHF,TGCAGCGTGGGGGGGAATGCCCGGACGCCCCAGCATTTT
TRBV20-1,TRBJ2-7,many,14,TRBD2,CSAGLAGGPYEQYF,TGCAGTGCTGGACTAGCGGGAGGACCCTACGAGCAGTACTTC